The entry that follows covers one T cell receptor (beta chain) sequence. Its antigen has not been determined. No clone much larger than this one lies a single base away; base qualities are absent. Receptors were amplified or captured by the immunoSEQ multiplex PCR assay. For the multiplex PCR, a mixture combining 60 forward primers for TCR Vbeta segments and 13 reverse primers for TCR Jbeta segments was used. A multiplex PCR assay on genomic DNA amplified the CDR3 region of rearranged TCR beta genes. The Illumina HiSeq System was used to sequence the amplified TCR beta libraries as 87-base-pair reads. For the original study's pipeline: Across the 666 repertoires, a later analysis counted some 80 million unique TCR beta chains, some 11 million of which were shared by at least two donors. A nearest-neighbor algorithm error-corrected the raw reads and collapsed the reads into unique sequences, merging closely related sequences to remove PCR and sequencing errors. Alignment of CDR3 sequences to IMGT reference sequences was used to assign V, D and J gene segments. For a sequence to be retained, a match of at least six nucleotides was required to both a V gene segment and a J gene segment. A rearrangement was called productive if the CDR3 had no stop codons and remained in frame with V and J, and every other rearrangement was called non-productive. CDR3 was defined according to IMGT convention as the region running from the second conserved V-encoded cysteine to the conserved J-encoded phenylalanine. The earlier analysis of approximately 590 of the donors excluded any sequence lacking an unambiguous match to a single V gene segment. In an earlier analysis of 450 to 700 of the donors, V segments were called functional above 56.7% productive rearrangements and were called segregating when the between-donor standard deviation exceeded 5%. A statistical classification framework was built to diagnose cytomegalovirus status from the catalog of TCR beta chain sequences. In a later analysis, V and J genes were assigned by comparing TCR nucleotide sequences against IMGT/GENE-DB human TR gene sequences. In a later analysis, CDR3 sequences and most-parsimonious VDJ recombination scenarios were assigned using the TCRdist pipeline. In a later analysis, every TCR beta chain was defined by the combination of its CDR3 amino acid sequence and its V-gene family, and reads without a unique V-gene family were dropped. A later analysis removed 500 to 650 highly shared, low-generation-probability nucleotide sequences to deal with suspected cross-contamination and a sequencing artifact. In a later analysis, a clonal expansion index was calculated for each public chain from normalized within-repertoire ranks of inferred template counts. Generation probabilities in a later analysis came from a VDJ recombination model fitted to out-of-frame rearrangements, and those results were checked against IGoR. Hypergeometric tests were used in a later analysis to score TCR-TCR, TCR-HLA and TCR-CMV co-occurrence, with a repertoire-size bias correction applied to the TCR pairs. To estimate false discovery rates, a later analysis permuted the HLA or CMV assignments 20 times. In a later analysis, co-occurring TCRs were grouped using DBSCAN, and TCRdist sequence similarity was added for clustering within HLA-allele-positive subsets. For co-occurrence clustering, repertoires with fewer than 30,000 or more than 120,000 public chains were excluded, along with roughly 5 repertoires with anomalous nucleotide sharing. TCRdb provides this immuneACCESS table in a form limited to in-frame rearrangements. Some clones are lacking; in checked studies, under half of them reflect an unresolved V gene, and why the rest are absent is not known. V, J and clone size are taken as reported in that table, and D and trimming were inferred from the DNA itself. The sample includes over 150,000 clones, with 80% observed a single time. The top ten constitute around 4.3% of the sample.

In total, approximately 690 healthy bone marrow donors made up the cohort. All cohort members were sampled while nominally healthy, although unrecorded immune exposures were likely present. The donor was CMV seronegative and was included in the group of around 320 seronegative cohort members. A peripheral blood sample was collected from each donor, and TCR beta sequencing was performed on peripheral blood mononuclear cells. The Qiagen DNeasy Blood Extraction Kit was used to extract genomic DNA from the blood cell samples. This record belongs to a study of cytomegalovirus exposure and HLA in healthy donors (dated by TCRdb to the late 2010s). Turning to the overall study: An earlier analysis of roughly 610 of the donors reported approximately 260 Gb of sequence data and approximately 120 million unique TCR beta sequences obtained from 180 million or so T cells. Donor age, sex, ethnicity and CMV serostatus were compiled together with the repertoire data. Both class I and class II loci were covered by HLA typing, at four-digit resolution. The study aimed to test whether signatures of past pathogen exposure could be identified by cataloging public T cell receptors. A later analysis re-analyzed previously published TCR beta repertoires from 550 to 700 donors and added high-resolution HLA genotyping to study TCR occurrence patterns. The number of typed donors differed by locus: about 629-630 for A, B, C, DRB1 and DQB1; 522 for DQA1; 606 for DPA1; and about 450 for DPB1. A later genetic analysis used genome-wide SNP genotypes for about 55% of the 666 donors, treating that subset as a discovery cohort. About 5 DR-DQ haplotypes were handled as single units for association and clustering, since linkage in the cohort was strong. In an earlier analysis of 550 to 700 of the donors, high-throughput TCR beta sequencing was used to judge whether each TCR beta V gene segment behaved as functional or pseudogenic. High-throughput TCR immunosequencing, statistical association of individual TCRs with disease status, and machine learning were combined to predict cytomegalovirus infection status. The T cell repertoires of some 670 subjects were profiled by immunosequencing and related to cytomegalovirus serostatus. Rather than drawing on any new phenotypic data, the later analysis identified candidate immune exposures from TCR beta sequences and the way those sequences occurred across donors. A separate validation cohort of over a hundred different subjects was used in addition to the approximately 640-subject first cohort. Across 398 genotyped donors of the cohort, an average of about 240,000 unique TCR beta nucleotide sequences per donor were sequenced, and approximately 17% of those sequences were non-productive. Roughly 300 gigabases of sequencing data and 70 million to 100 million unique TCR sequences made up an early release that covered over 550 HLA-typed donors. Of the roughly 420 genotyped donors, roughly 80% were placed in the genetic ancestry cluster associated with self-reported Caucasian donors. Every discovery cohort repertoire had been produced on one sequencing platform.

The CDR3, from cysteine to phenylalanine, totals 17 residues. Just CDR3 DNA is preserved here, 51 bases in frame from base 1. CDR1 and CDR2 were assigned from the germline V gene (reference sequence) as SSHAT and FNYEAQ. V loses 4 bases of germline sequence and J loses 6 bases, and the interval between the two ends is 22 bases. General conclusions and limits of the study: Across donors, most TCR sequences were observed very rarely, whereas some public TCRs were present in many individuals. A later analysis associated 16,951 TCR beta sequences with specific HLA alleles at a false discovery rate of 0.05. Compared with the 666-donor mean, donors in an Asian-associated ancestry cluster had fewer N-insertions in productive TCRs, according to a later genetic analysis. According to a later analysis, most CMV-associated TCR beta chains appeared to be HLA-restricted, and the HLA associations seemed to be driven largely by CMV exposure. The cohort was sequenced for TCR beta chains only, and without alpha or paired-chain data the features that could be detected were limited. In an earlier analysis of more than 500 of the donors, most TCR beta V segments appeared in productive rearrangements about 87% or about 30% of the time, broadly matching IMGT annotations. Because counts were too low, seventeen rarely observed V segments, including chromosome 9 orphons, were excluded from the earlier analysis of several hundred of the donors. Correlated functional status among segregating V segments might be attributable to linkage disequilibrium, but an unknown experimental factor could not be ruled out. Because the 87-base-pair reads could not distinguish some IMGT-functional V segments, including TRBV6-2 and TRBV6-3, those segments were excluded. The classifier was reported to diagnose cytomegalovirus status with high specificity and sensitivity in both the original cohort and the validation cohort. In a later analysis, TCR association rates were found to vary across HLA loci, with the most associated TCRs seen for DRB1 alleles and the fewest for HLA-C alleles. The authors suggested that the approach could potentially be generalized to other disease states and immunological phenotypes. HLA typing was unavailable for some donors at each locus, so association tests used only the typed subset. A further reported finding was that TCR beta sequences accurately predicted the HLA-A and HLA-B alleles for most subjects in the first cohort. A group of highly shared sequence variants was considered likely to be a technical artifact of the sequencing pipeline. When HLA alleles, especially DR and DQ, strongly co-occurred, TCR associations were difficult to assign to individual alleles. In a later analysis, HLA-associated TCR beta chains were found to be more clonally expanded and to have lower generation probabilities than equally common non-associated chains. Several of the top co-occurrence clusters appeared to be linked to parvovirus B19, influenza, CMV and Epstein-Barr virus, according to a later analysis. The presence/absence analyses assumed that sequencing depth was roughly uniform across donors, and that assumption may not be true. Three of the identified cytomegalovirus-associated TCR beta chains were confirmed in vitro to be specific for cytomegalovirus antigens. The study gave a list of 150 to 200 TCR beta chains associated with cytomegalovirus. V-gene and J-gene trimming of TCR beta chains was associated with a missense DCLRE1C variant in a later genetic analysis, and the association was replicated in an independent cohort. Immune exposure information for the cohort was limited to CMV serostatus.

The chain couples TRBV7-7 to TRBJ2-1; a weak D assignment points to TRBD2 (6 bases agree). This receptor was taken from a man under 40 in good health and CMV-seronegative. The sample comprised PBMCs. The CDR3 protein is CASSYGVSRREVNEQFF. The bases read TGTGCCAGCAGCTATGGGGTCTCGAGGCGGGAAGTCAATGAGCAGTTCTTC.